This TCR beta chain was profiled in a study of T-cell memory formation after mild COVID-19. Findings and caveats of the study: The pre-infection memory compartment contained some responding clones, suggesting cross-reactive memory joined.

CDR1 is MNHNY, CDR2 SVGAGI, per germline (reference sequence). Trimming took off 3 bases at V and 5 bases at J, with 5 bases between the two ends. The CDR3 has 12 amino acids. This clonotype was found a few times. What it recognizes is unknown. MiXCR, run by TCRdb on the 5' RACE reads, gives a single entry per CDR3 protein. The table shows around 130,000 distinct CDR3 sequences, with around 15% occurring only once. V gene TRBV6-6 combines with J gene TRBJ2-1; D unclear. This receptor was identified in an adult woman who had mild COVID-19 (a few samples of this study predate the infection). Cell type and time point are not known. Sequenced: PBMCs or a T cell subset sorted from them (not recorded which). This CDR3 is CASSYSDNEQFF. In DNA form, the CDR3 reads TGTGCCAGCAGTTATTCTGACAATGAGCAGTTCTTC.